What follows are 2 T cell receptor beta chains derived from one specimen sequenced in a study of response to subunit inactivated influenza vaccine. TCRdb reanalysed the RT-PCR reads using MiXCR and keeps one entry per CDR3 protein. The data contain about 570,000 distinct CDR3 sequences, over 9% of them singletons. These same data were also listed under a study on T cells expressing NK-cell markers. That paper states: Production of TCR beta cDNA relied on 5'RACE template switching with UMIs.

Sample: PBMCs from blood, taken on the day of vaccination. These TCRs come from a man aged 50 to 60 who received an inactivated influenza vaccine.

This clonotype has a count of ten or more. V is TRBV5-6 and J is TRBJ2-3; 16 nucleotides agree with TRBD2. This CDR3 is 17 amino acids long. The junction had 1 base not matched to a gene; V was cut back by 3 bases and J by 0 bases. CDR1 SGHDT and CDR2 YYEEEE come from the germline V gene. In DNA form, the CDR3 reads TGTGCCAGCAGCTCGGGACTAGCGGGAGGGAGCACAGATACGCAGTATTTT. Residues: CASSSGLAGGSTDTQYF.

This sequence joins TRBV7-2 and TRBJ2-5; TRBD1 agrees at 7 bases. This CDR3 contains 16 residues. V was clipped by 5 bases and J by 2 bases; unmatched bases: 11. The germline V gene encodes CDR1 SGHTA and CDR2 FQGNSA. The CDR3, as DNA: TGTGCCAGCAGCGCTGGGCCAGGGGGAAGGCAAGAGACCCAGTACTTC. Protein product: CASSAGPGGRQETQYF.